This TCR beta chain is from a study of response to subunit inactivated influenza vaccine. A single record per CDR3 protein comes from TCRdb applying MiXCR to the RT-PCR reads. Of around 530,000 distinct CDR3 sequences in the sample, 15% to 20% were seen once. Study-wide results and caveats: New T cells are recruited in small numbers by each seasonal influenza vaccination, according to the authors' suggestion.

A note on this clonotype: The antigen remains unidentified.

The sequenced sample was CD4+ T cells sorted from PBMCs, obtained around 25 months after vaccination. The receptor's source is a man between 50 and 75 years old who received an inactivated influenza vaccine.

Here the CDR3 reads CAISETSGGVVDTQYF. CDR3 bases: TGTGCCATCAGTGAGACTAGCGGGGGGGTCGTAGATACGCAGTATTTT. This sequence joins TRBV10-3 and TRBJ2-3; 13 bases fit TRBD2. The CDR3 totals 16 residues. After removal of 2 bases from V and 5 bases from J, the junction contained 4 bases not matched to a gene. Germline V gives CDR1 ENHRY, CDR2 SYGVKD.